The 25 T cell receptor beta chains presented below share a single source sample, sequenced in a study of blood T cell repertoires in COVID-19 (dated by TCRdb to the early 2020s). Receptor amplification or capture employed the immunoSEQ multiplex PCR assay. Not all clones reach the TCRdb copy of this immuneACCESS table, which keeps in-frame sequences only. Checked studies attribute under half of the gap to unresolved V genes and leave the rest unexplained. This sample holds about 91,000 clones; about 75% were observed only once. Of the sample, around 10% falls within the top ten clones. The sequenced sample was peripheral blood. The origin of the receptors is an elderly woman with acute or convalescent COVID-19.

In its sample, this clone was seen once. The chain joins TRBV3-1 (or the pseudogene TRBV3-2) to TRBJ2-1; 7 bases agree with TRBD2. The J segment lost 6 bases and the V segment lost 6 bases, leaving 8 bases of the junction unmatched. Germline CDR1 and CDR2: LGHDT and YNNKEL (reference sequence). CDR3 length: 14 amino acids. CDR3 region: CASRGIRGVNEQFF. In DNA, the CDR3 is TGTGCCAGCAGGGGGATTCGGGGGGTCAATGAGCAGTTCTTC.

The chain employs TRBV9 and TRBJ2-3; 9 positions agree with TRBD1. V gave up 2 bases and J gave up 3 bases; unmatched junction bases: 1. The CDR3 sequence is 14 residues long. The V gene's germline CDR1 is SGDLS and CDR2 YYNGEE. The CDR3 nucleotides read TGTGCCAGCAGCGTCGGACAGGGGACAGATACGCAGTATTTT. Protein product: CASSVGQGTDTQYF.

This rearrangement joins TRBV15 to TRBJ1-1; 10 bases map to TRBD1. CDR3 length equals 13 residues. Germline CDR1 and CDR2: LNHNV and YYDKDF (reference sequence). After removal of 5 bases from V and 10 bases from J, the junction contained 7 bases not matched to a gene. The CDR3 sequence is CATSGGQGRSAFF. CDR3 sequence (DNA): TGTGCCACCAGCGGGGGACAGGGGCGATCAGCTTTCTTT. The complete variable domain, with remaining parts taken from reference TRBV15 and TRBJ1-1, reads DAMVIQNPRYQVTQFGKPVTLSCSQTLNHNVMYWYQQKSSQAPKLLFHYYDKDFNNEADTPDNFQSRRPNTSFCFLDIRSPGLGDTAMYLCATSGGQGRSAFFGQGTRLTVV.

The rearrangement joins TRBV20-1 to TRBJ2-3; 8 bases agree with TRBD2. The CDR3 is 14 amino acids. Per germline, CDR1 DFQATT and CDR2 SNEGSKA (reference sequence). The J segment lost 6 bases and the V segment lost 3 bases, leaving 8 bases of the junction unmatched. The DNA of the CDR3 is TGCAGTGCTAGTCCGGGAGGGCCAGGTGATACGCAGTATTTT. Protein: CSASPGGPGDTQYF.

The chain's CDR3 is CASSLTGIHTDTQYF. DNA of the CDR3: TGCGCCAGCAGCCTCACCGGGATACACACAGATACGCAGTATTTT. The V call is TRBV4-3, the J call TRBJ2-3, with a tentative D call TRBD2 (5 bases). Trimming took off 4 bases at V and 2 bases at J, with 13 bases between the two ends. Germline values: CDR1 LGHNA, CDR2 YSLEER. The CDR3 consists of 15 residues.

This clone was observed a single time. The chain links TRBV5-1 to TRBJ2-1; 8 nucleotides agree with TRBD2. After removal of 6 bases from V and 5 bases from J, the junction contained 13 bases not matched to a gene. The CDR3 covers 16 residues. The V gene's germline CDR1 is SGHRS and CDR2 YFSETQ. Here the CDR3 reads CASTRPTGTSNNEQFF. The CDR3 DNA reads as TGCGCCAGCACGCGACCCACCGGGACTAGTAACAATGAGCAGTTCTTC.

This CDR3 reads CATSEGQGHTGELFF. The CDR3 nucleotides read TGTGCCACCAGTGAGGGACAGGGACACACCGGGGAGCTGTTTTTT. The V gene is TRBV24-1, the J gene TRBJ2-2; TRBD1 matches 9 bases. With V trimmed by 4 bases and J by 3 bases, 2 bases remained unmatched. The CDR3 covers 15 residues. Germline CDR1 KGHDR, CDR2 SFDVKD.

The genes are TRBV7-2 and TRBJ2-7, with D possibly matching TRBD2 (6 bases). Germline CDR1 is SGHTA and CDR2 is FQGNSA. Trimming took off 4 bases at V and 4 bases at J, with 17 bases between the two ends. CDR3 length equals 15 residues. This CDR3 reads CASSSHGLQTYEQYF. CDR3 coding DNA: TGTGCCAGCAGCTCCCATGGACTACAGACTTACGAGCAGTACTTC.

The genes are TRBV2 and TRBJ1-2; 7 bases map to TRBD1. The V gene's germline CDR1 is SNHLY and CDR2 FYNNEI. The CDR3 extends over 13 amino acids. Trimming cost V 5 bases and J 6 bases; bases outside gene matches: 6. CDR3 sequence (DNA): TGTGCCAGCAGTATTACAGGGGAGGATGGCTACACCTTC. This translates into CASSITGEDGYTF.

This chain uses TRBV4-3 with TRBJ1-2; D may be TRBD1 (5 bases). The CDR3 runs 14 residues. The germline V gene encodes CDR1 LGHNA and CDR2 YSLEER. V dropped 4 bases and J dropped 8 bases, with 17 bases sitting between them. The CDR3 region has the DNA TGCGCCAGCAGCCGCCCCTCGGAGGGGAGCGGCTACACCTTC. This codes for CASSRPSEGSGYTF.

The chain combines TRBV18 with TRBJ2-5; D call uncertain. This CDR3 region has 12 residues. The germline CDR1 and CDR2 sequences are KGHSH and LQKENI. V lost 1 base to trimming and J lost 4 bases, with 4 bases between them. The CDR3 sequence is CASSPRGETQYF. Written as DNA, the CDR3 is TGTGCCAGCTCACCACGAGGAGAGACCCAGTACTTC.

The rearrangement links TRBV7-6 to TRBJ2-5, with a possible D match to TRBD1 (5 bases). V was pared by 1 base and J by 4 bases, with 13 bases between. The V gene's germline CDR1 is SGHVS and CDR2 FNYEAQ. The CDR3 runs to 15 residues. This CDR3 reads CASSLGPLRGETQYF. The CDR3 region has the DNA TGTGCCAGCAGCTTAGGCCCCCTAAGGGGAGAGACCCAGTACTTC.

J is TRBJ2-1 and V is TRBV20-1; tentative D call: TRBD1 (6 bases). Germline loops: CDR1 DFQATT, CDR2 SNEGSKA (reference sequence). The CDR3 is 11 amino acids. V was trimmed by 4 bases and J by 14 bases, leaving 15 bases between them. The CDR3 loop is CSATPGEWEFF. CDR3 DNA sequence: TGCAGTGCTACCCCAGGGGAATGGGAGTTCTTC.

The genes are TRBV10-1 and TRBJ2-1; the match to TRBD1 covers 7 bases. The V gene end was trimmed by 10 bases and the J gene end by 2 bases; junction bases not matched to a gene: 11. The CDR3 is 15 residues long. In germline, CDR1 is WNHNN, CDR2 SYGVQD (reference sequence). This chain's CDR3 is CATPTDRVAYNEQFF. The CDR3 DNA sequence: TGCGCCACCCCAACAGACAGGGTGGCCTACAATGAGCAGTTCTTC.

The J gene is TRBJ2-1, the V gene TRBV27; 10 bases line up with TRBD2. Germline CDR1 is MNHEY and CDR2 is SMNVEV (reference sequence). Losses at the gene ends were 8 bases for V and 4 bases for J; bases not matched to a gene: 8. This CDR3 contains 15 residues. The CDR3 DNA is TGTGCCAGCGGTTATAGCGGGAGGACTTACAATGAGCAGTTCTTC. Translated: CASGYSGRTYNEQFF.

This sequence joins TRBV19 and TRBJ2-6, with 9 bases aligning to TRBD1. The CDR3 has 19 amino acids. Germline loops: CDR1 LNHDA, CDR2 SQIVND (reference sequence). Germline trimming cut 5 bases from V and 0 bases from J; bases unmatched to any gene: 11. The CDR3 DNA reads TGTGCCAGTAGTCCAATCGTCGGGACAGGGTCCTCTGGGGCCAACGTCCTGACTTTC. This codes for CASSPIVGTGSSGANVLTF.

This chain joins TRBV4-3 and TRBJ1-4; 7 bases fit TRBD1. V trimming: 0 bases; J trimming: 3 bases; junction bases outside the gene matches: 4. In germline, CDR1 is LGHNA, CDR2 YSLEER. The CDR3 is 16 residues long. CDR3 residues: CASSQDRGRANEKLFF. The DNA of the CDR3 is TGCGCCAGCAGCCAAGATAGGGGGCGGGCTAATGAAAAACTGTTTTTT.

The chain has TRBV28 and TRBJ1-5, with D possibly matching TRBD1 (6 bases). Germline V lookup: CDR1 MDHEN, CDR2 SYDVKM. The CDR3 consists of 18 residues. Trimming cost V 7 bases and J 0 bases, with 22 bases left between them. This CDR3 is CASNPGGGGFYSNQPQHF. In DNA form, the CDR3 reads TGTGCCAGCAATCCGGGGGGGGGCGGTTTTTATAGCAATCAGCCCCAGCATTTT.

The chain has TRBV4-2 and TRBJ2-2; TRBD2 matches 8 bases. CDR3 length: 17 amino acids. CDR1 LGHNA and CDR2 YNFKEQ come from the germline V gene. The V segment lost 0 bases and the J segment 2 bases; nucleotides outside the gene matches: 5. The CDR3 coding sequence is TGTGCCAGCAGCCAAGATTTAGCGGGATTTAACACCGGGGAGCTGTTTTTT. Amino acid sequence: CASSQDLAGFNTGELFF.

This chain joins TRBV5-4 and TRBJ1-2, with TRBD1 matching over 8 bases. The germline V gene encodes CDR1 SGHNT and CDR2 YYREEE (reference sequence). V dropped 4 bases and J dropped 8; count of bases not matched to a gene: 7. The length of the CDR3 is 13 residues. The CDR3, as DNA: TGTGCCAGCAGCAACCGGACAGGGCGCGGCTACACCTTC. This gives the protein CASSNRTGRGYTF.

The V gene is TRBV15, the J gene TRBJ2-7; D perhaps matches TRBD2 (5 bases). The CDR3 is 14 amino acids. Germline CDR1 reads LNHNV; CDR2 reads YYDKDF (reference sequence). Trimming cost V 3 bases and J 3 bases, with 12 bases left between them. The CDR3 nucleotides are TGTGCCACCAGCAGTGGAGCAGCGGACTACGAGCAGTACTTC. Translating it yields CATSSGAADYEQYF.

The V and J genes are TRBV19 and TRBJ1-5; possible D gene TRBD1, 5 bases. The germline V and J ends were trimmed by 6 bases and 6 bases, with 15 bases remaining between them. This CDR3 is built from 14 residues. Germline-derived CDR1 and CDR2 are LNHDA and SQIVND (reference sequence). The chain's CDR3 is CASSKTGTGQPQHF. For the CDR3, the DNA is TGTGCCAGTAGCAAAACAGGTACTGGTCAGCCCCAGCATTTT.

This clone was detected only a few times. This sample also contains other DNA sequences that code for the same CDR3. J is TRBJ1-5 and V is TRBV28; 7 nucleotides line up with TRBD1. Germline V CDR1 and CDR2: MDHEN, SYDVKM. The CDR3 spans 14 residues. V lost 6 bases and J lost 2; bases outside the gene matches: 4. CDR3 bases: TGTGCCAGCAGCCCAGGACAGGGCAATCAGCCCCAGCATTTT. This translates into CASSPGQGNQPQHF.

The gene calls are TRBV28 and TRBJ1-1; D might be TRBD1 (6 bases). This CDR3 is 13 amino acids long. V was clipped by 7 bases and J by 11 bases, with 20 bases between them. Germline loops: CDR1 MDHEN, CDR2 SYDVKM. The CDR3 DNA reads TGTGCCAGCACCCTGGGACATCCCAGGGAGGCTTTCTTT. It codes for CASTLGHPREAFF. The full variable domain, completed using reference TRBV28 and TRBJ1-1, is DVKVTQSSRYLVKRTGEKVFLECVQDMDHENMFWYRQDPGLGLRLIYFSYDVKMKEKGDIPEGYSVSREKKERFSLILESASTNQTSMYLCASTLGHPREAFFGQGTRLTVV.

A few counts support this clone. The CDR3 coding sequence is TGTGCCAGCAGTTTAAATAGGGGCGGGACCACTGAAGCTTTCTTT. Its protein is CASSLNRGGTTEAFF. The rearrangement links TRBV27 to TRBJ1-1; D possibly corresponds to TRBD1 (5 bases). V was clipped by 2 bases and J by 4 bases, with 14 bases between them. Germline V gene lookup returns CDR1 MNHEY and CDR2 SMNVEV (reference sequence). The CDR3 totals 15 residues.